Shown below are 3 T cell receptor beta chains from a single sample sequenced in a study of early stage breast cancer tumors. Clones were read by immunoSEQ multiplex PCR, and TCRdb kept only the in-frame ones, dropping some. This sample has some 29,000 clones, with approximately 85% found just once. The sequencing input was blood. All receptors derive from a person between 50 and 60 years old with breast cancer.

The chain has TRBV6-1 and TRBJ1-2, with D tentatively TRBD1 (6 bases). This CDR3 comprises 11 residues. The germline V gene encodes CDR1 MNHNS and CDR2 SASEGT. The V end lost 7 bases, the J end lost 4 bases, and 7 bases lay between the germline ends. The CDR3 loop is CASTGVYGYTF. CDR3 nucleotide sequence: TGTGCCAGCACAGGGGTCTATGGCTACACCTTC.

This chain joins TRBV7-9 and TRBJ1-1, with no clear D. Germline V gene data show CDR1 as SEHNR and CDR2 as FQNEAQ (reference sequence). The CDR3 is 13 amino acids. V was trimmed by 7 bases and J by 5 bases, leaving 14 bases between them. The CDR3 DNA sequence: TGTGCCAGCACGACCTCGATGAGGACTGAAGCTTTCTTT. Translating it yields CASTTSMRTEAFF.

The count of this clone is one. V is TRBV2 and J is TRBJ2-7; 10 bases align to TRBD1. Germline CDR1 is SNHLY and CDR2 is FYNNEI. The CDR3 totals 17 residues. V lost 1 base, J lost 4 bases, and 10 bases stayed unmatched. This chain's CDR3 is CASSEDGSGTGVYEQYF. CDR3 nucleotide sequence: TGTGCCAGCAGTGAAGATGGTTCCGGGACAGGGGTTTACGAGCAGTACTTC.